The rows below give T cell receptor beta chains drawn from one sample of a study. One entry per CDR3 protein, called by TCRdb with MiXCR from the reads. The repertoire includes some 15,000 distinct CDR3 sequences, about 35% of them detected once, and 15% to 20% sits in the top ten. The sample comprised blood. The receptor source for this set is a human donor. CDR3s include the opening cysteine and the closing phenylalanine or tryptophan. A D gene is named only where the DNA matches it firmly. For some rows the clone size is stated as once, few or many, or as a class when expanded; others skip it.

clone_size: once
j_call: TRBJ2-1
v_call: TRBV11-2
d_call: -
cdr3_aa: CASSSISGPPWRERTYNEQFF
cdr3_nt: TGTGCCAGCAGTTCGATAAGCGGGCCGCCATGGAGGGAGCGCACCTACAATGAGCAGTTCTTC

clone_size: -
j_call: TRBJ1-5
v_call: TRBV4-2
d_call: TRBD1
cdr3_aa: CASSQGAGGRNQPQHF
cdr3_nt: TGTGCCAGCAGCCAAGGAGCAGGGGGACGAAATCAGCCCCAGCATTTT

clone_size: many
j_call: TRBJ1-1
v_call: TRBV29-1
d_call: -
cdr3_aa: CSVPDDTEAFF
cdr3_nt: TGCAGCGTTCCGGACGACACTGAAGCTTTCTTT

clone_size: many
j_call: TRBJ1-1
v_call: TRBV20-1
d_call: -
cdr3_aa: CSASRDMNTEAFF
cdr3_nt: TGCAGTGCTAGTAGGGACATGAACACTGAAGCTTTCTTT

clone_size: many
j_call: TRBJ1-6
v_call: TRBV30
d_call: -
cdr3_aa: CAWSYTVSYNSPLHF
cdr3_nt: TGTGCCTGGAGTTACACAGTCTCCTATAATTCACCCCTCCACTTT

clone_size: many
j_call: TRBJ2-1
v_call: TRBV28
d_call: -
cdr3_aa: CASSPTTGTYYNEQFF
cdr3_nt: TGTGCCAGCAGCCCAACAACCGGGACTTACTACAATGAGCAGTTCTTC

clone_size: many
j_call: TRBJ1-1
v_call: TRBV4-3
d_call: -
cdr3_aa: CASSQEAIRGLNTEAFF
cdr3_nt: TGCGCCAGCAGCCAAGAAGCAATCCGGGGCCTTAACACTGAAGCTTTCTTT

clone_size: -
j_call: TRBJ2-3
v_call: TRBV4-2
d_call: TRBD1
cdr3_aa: CASSQDPGQFLRVENNEQYF
cdr3_nt: TGTGCCAGCAGCCAAGATCCGGGACAGTTCCTGAGGGTCGAGAACAATGAGCAGTATTTT

clone_size: few
j_call: TRBJ2-3
v_call: TRBV16
d_call: -
cdr3_aa: CASSHTLWRGQNKKGTDTQYF
cdr3_nt: TGTGCCAGCAGCCATACCTTGTGGAGGGGACAGAATAAGAAGGGCACAGATACGCAGTATTTT

clone_size: medium-sized
j_call: TRBJ1-5
v_call: TRBV4-3
d_call: -
cdr3_aa: CASSQEWGHSNQPQHF
cdr3_nt: TGCGCCAGCAGCCAAGAATGGGGGCATAGCAATCAGCCCCAGCATTTT

clone_size: -
j_call: TRBJ2-7
v_call: TRBV4-3
d_call: -
cdr3_aa: CASSQDQYF
cdr3_nt: TGCGCCAGCAGCCAGGACCAGTACTTC

clone_size: once
j_call: TRBJ2-2
v_call: TRBV4-3
d_call: -
cdr3_aa: CASSQDNSWNTGELFF
cdr3_nt: TGCGCCAGCAGCCAAGATAACAGCTGGAACACCGGGGAGCTGTTTTTT

clone_size: -
j_call: TRBJ2-2
v_call: TRBV29-1
d_call: -
cdr3_aa: CSVHTGKLFF
cdr3_nt: TGCAGCGTTCACACCGGGAAGCTGTTTTTT

clone_size: -
j_call: TRBJ2-2
v_call: TRBV6-2/TRBV6-3
d_call: -
cdr3_aa: CASSYSSGTSGELFF
cdr3_nt: TGTGCCAGCAGTTACTCGAGTGGAACTAGCGGGGAGCTGTTTTTT

clone_size: medium-sized
j_call: TRBJ2-5
v_call: TRBV29-1
d_call: TRBD2
cdr3_aa: CSVQTSGSGETQYF
cdr3_nt: TGCAGCGTTCAGACTAGCGGGAGTGGTGAGACCCAGTACTTC

clone_size: -
j_call: TRBJ2-1
v_call: TRBV29-1
d_call: -
cdr3_aa: CSAKSGTSYNEQFF
cdr3_nt: TGCAGCGCCAAATCCGGGACATCCTACAATGAGCAGTTCTTC

clone_size: many
j_call: TRBJ1-1
v_call: TRBV4-3
d_call: -
cdr3_aa: CASSQDPGSHTEAFF
cdr3_nt: TGCGCCAGCAGCCAAGATCCGGGAAGCCACACTGAAGCTTTCTTT

clone_size: medium-sized
j_call: TRBJ2-1
v_call: TRBV6-1
d_call: TRBD2
cdr3_aa: CASSEASGSYNEQFF
cdr3_nt: TGTGCCAGCAGTGAAGCTAGCGGGAGTTACAATGAGCAGTTCTTC

clone_size: many
j_call: TRBJ1-1
v_call: TRBV4-3
d_call: -
cdr3_aa: CASSPYVGSRTEAFF
cdr3_nt: TGCGCCAGCAGCCCCTACGTGGGTTCGAGGACTGAAGCTTTCTTT

clone_size: many
j_call: TRBJ1-1
v_call: TRBV4-2
d_call: -
cdr3_aa: CASSQEARIGTEAFF
cdr3_nt: TGTGCCAGCAGCCAAGAAGCACGGATCGGGACTGAAGCTTTCTTT

clone_size: many
j_call: TRBJ2-4
v_call: TRBV29-1
d_call: -
cdr3_aa: CSVGGSLAKNIQYF
cdr3_nt: TGCAGCGTTGGCGGCTCCTTAGCCAAAAACATTCAGTACTTC

clone_size: medium-sized
j_call: TRBJ2-3
v_call: TRBV29-1
d_call: TRBD2
cdr3_aa: CSVGGRYPDTQYF
cdr3_nt: TGCAGCGTGGGGGGGAGGTATCCAGATACGCAGTATTTT

clone_size: many
j_call: TRBJ2-7
v_call: TRBV4-2
d_call: TRBD2
cdr3_aa: CASSQEPAGAAGAYEQYF
cdr3_nt: TGTGCCAGCAGCCAAGAACCCGCTGGGGCAGCGGGGGCCTACGAGCAGTACTTC

clone_size: -
j_call: TRBJ2-5
v_call: TRBV4-2
d_call: -
cdr3_aa: CASRNPSGDRDQETQYF
cdr3_nt: TGTGCCAGCAGGAACCCGTCGGGAGACAGGGACCAAGAGACCCAGTACTTC

clone_size: many
j_call: TRBJ2-2
v_call: TRBV29-1
d_call: -
cdr3_aa: CSVGSSVANTGELFF
cdr3_nt: TGCAGCGTTGGGTCTAGCGTAGCGAACACCGGGGAGCTGTTTTTT

clone_size: many
j_call: TRBJ2-5
v_call: TRBV4-3
d_call: TRBD2
cdr3_aa: CASSQGSGGGVETQYF
cdr3_nt: TGCGCCAGCAGCCAAGGTTCGGGAGGAGGAGTAGAGACCCAGTACTTC

clone_size: many
j_call: TRBJ2-3
v_call: TRBV29-1
d_call: TRBD2
cdr3_aa: CSVGGRSTDTQYF
cdr3_nt: TGCAGCGTTGGCGGGAGAAGCACAGATACGCAGTATTTT

clone_size: medium-sized
j_call: TRBJ1-1
v_call: TRBV30
d_call: -
cdr3_aa: CAWSRGVGTEAFF
cdr3_nt: TGTGCCTGGAGTCGAGGGGTGGGCACTGAAGCTTTCTTT

clone_size: many
j_call: TRBJ1-4
v_call: TRBV4-3
d_call: -
cdr3_aa: CASSQDDRAGQNEKLFF
cdr3_nt: TGCGCCAGCAGCCAAGATGACCGAGCAGGGCAAAATGAAAAACTGTTTTTT

clone_size: many
j_call: TRBJ1-1
v_call: TRBV7-8
d_call: -
cdr3_aa: CASSLEGAVNTEAFF
cdr3_nt: TGTGCCAGCAGCTTAGAAGGGGCGGTAAACACTGAAGCTTTCTTT

clone_size: many
j_call: TRBJ2-7
v_call: TRBV29-1
d_call: -
cdr3_aa: CSAWGRSSYEQYF
cdr3_nt: TGCAGCGCCTGGGGGCGGTCATCCTACGAGCAGTACTTC

clone_size: medium-sized
j_call: TRBJ2-7
v_call: TRBV4-3
d_call: TRBD2
cdr3_aa: CASSFRTSGTYEQYF
cdr3_nt: TGCGCCAGCAGCTTTCGGACTAGCGGGACCTACGAGCAGTACTTC

clone_size: medium-sized
j_call: TRBJ2-1
v_call: TRBV7-7
d_call: TRBD1
cdr3_aa: CASSLGTGDNEQFF
cdr3_nt: TGTGCTAGCAGCCTCGGGACAGGGGACAATGAGCAGTTCTTC

clone_size: -
j_call: TRBJ2-7
v_call: TRBV7-8
d_call: -
cdr3_aa: CASSLDYEQYF
cdr3_nt: TGTGCCAGCAGCCTGGACTACGAGCAGTACTTC

clone_size: -
j_call: TRBJ2-7
v_call: TRBV19
d_call: TRBD1
cdr3_aa: CASISGQAYEQYF
cdr3_nt: TGTGCCAGTATATCGGGACAGGCCTACGAGCAGTACTTC

clone_size: many
j_call: TRBJ1-1
v_call: TRBV30
d_call: -
cdr3_aa: CAWRVLQNTEAFF
cdr3_nt: TGTGCCTGGAGGGTCTTACAGAACACTGAAGCTTTCTTT

clone_size: medium-sized
j_call: TRBJ2-1
v_call: TRBV4-2
d_call: TRBD2
cdr3_aa: CASSWGGSNEQFF
cdr3_nt: TGTGCCAGCAGTTGGGGCGGGAGTAATGAGCAGTTCTTC

clone_size: -
j_call: TRBJ2-2
v_call: TRBV20-1
d_call: TRBD1
cdr3_aa: CRPGQGNSGLGELFF
cdr3_nt: TGCAGACCCGGACAGGGGAACTCTGGGTTGGGGGAGCTGTTTTTT

clone_size: -
j_call: TRBJ2-5
v_call: TRBV4-2
d_call: -
cdr3_aa: CASGPRQTTLQETQYF
cdr3_nt: TGTGCCAGCGGCCCCCGACAGACAACCCTCCAAGAGACCCAGTACTTC

clone_size: medium-sized
j_call: TRBJ2-3
v_call: TRBV18
d_call: -
cdr3_aa: CASSPYGSSTDTQYF
cdr3_nt: TGTGCCAGCTCACCATACGGGTCTAGCACAGATACGCAGTATTTT

clone_size: -
j_call: TRBJ2-1
v_call: TRBV6-2/TRBV6-3
d_call: -
cdr3_aa: CASSYGTRYNEQFF
cdr3_nt: TGTGCCAGCAGTTACGGGACTCGCTACAATGAGCAGTTCTTC

clone_size: many
j_call: TRBJ1-4
v_call: TRBV29-1
d_call: TRBD1
cdr3_aa: CSVARGRGEKLFF
cdr3_nt: TGCAGCGTTGCGAGGGGGCGAGGGGAAAAACTGTTTTTT

clone_size: few
j_call: TRBJ1-1
v_call: TRBV28
d_call: -
cdr3_aa: CASSFRDTEAFF
cdr3_nt: TGTGCCAGCAGTTTCAGGGACACTGAAGCTTTCTTT

clone_size: many
j_call: TRBJ2-2
v_call: TRBV10-1
d_call: -
cdr3_aa: CASSPFTSYGELFF
cdr3_nt: TGCGCCAGCAGTCCTTTCACTAGCTACGGGGAGCTGTTTTTT

clone_size: medium-sized
j_call: TRBJ2-1
v_call: TRBV4-2
d_call: TRBD2
cdr3_aa: CASSQEALAASYNEQFF
cdr3_nt: TGTGCCAGCAGCCAAGAAGCACTAGCGGCCTCCTACAATGAGCAGTTCTTC

clone_size: many
j_call: TRBJ1-2
v_call: TRBV10-3
d_call: -
cdr3_aa: CAISESQGRGYTF
cdr3_nt: TGTGCCATCAGTGAGTCTCAGGGACGCGGCTACACCTTC

clone_size: -
j_call: TRBJ2-1
v_call: TRBV30
d_call: TRBD2
cdr3_aa: CAMEGSGSHEQFF
cdr3_nt: TGTGCCATGGAGGGTAGCGGGAGTCATGAGCAGTTCTTC

clone_size: -
j_call: TRBJ2-7
v_call: TRBV30
d_call: -
cdr3_aa: CAWSVGLGRHEQYF
cdr3_nt: TGTGCCTGGAGTGTCGGGCTAGGGAGGCACGAGCAGTACTTC

clone_size: once
j_call: TRBJ2-1
v_call: TRBV11-1
d_call: -
cdr3_aa: CASSSSISGRHGGSNEQFF
cdr3_nt: TGTGCCAGCAGCAGTTCGATAAGCGGCCGCCATGGAGGGAGCAATGAGCAGTTCTTC